This record looks at one T cell receptor beta chain sequence and its context. The antigen is not known. The data originate from a study of shared clonotypes between healthy human individuals. Whole-study results and caveats: In a few donors, about 5% of naive CD4 clonotypes appeared in common. There were few donors, and this limited the genetic and exposure-history diversity represented. The sole specimen, blood, was sampled, and tissue repertoires likely differ.

Replicate PCRs for sorted subsets used around 200 ng DNA; this equaled 25,000 to 30,000 T cell genomes. Sequencing was performed with immunoSEQ multiplex PCR; in TCRdb, only in-frame clones are kept and a portion is missing. Here the sample spans around 1.9 million clones, about 93% being singletons. V lost 1 base and J lost 2, with 6 bases in between. Germline V gives CDR1 MNHNS, CDR2 SASEGT. The CDR3 sequence is 13 residues long. CD45RO negativity and positive selection for CCR7 defined naive CD8 cells, a population that excluded terminally differentiated effector memory CD45RA+ cells. V and J are TRBV6-1 and TRBJ2-7; D not resolved. The clonotype comes from a man younger than 35 in good health. Some clones in this sample may be carry-over from other donors' samples. Sequenced input: naive CD8+ T cells from PBMCs. CDR3 region: CASSEVTTYEQYF. The CDR3 DNA is TGTGCCAGCAGTGAAGTCACTACCTACGAGCAGTACTTC.